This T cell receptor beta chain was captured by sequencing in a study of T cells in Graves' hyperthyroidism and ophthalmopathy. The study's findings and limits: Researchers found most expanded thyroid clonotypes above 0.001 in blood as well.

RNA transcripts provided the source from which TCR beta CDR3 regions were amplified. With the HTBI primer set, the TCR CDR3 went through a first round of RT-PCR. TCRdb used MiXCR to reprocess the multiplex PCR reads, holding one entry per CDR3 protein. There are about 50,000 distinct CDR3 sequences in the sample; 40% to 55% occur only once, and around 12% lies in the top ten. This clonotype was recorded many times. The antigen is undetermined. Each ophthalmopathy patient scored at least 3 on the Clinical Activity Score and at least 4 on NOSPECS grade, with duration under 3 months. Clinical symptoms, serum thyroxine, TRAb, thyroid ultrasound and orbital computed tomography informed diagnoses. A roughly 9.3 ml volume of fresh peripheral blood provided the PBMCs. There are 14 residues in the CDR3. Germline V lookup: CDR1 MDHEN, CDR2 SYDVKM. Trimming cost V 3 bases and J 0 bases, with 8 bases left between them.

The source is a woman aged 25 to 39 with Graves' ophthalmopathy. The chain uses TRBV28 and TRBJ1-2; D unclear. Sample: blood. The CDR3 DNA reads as TGTGCCAGCAGTTTTGGCACCGCTAACTATGGCTACACCTTC. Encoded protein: CASSFGTANYGYTF.